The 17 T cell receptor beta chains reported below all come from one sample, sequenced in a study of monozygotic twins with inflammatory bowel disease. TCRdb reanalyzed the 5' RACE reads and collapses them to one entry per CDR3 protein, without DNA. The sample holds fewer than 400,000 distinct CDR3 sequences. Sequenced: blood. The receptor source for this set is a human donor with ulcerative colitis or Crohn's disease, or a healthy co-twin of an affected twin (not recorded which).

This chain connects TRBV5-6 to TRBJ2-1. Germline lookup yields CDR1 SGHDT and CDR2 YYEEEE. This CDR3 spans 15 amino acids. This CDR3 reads CASSRTKFSYNEQFF.

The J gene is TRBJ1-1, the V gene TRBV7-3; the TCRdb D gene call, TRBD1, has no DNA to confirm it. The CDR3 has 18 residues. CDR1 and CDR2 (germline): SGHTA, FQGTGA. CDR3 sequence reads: CASSFSISPGQRNTEAFF.

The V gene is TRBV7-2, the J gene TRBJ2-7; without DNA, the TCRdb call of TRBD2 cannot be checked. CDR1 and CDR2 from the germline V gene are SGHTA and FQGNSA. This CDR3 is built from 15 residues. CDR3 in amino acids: CASSSSGVSSYEQYF.

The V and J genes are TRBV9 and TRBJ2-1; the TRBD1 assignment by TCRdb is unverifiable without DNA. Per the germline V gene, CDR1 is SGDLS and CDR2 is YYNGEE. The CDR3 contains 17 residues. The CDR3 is CASSVAPPGAGDNEQFF.

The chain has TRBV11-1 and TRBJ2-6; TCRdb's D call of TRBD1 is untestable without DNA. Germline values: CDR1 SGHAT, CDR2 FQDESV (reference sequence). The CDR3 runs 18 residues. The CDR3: CASSLILTGPSGANVLTF.

CDR3 protein: CASSQRRGTGIDTQYF. The genes are TRBV14 and TRBJ2-3; TCRdb gives TRBD1 as the D gene, but with no DNA this cannot be confirmed. CDR1 is SGHDN, CDR2 FVKESK, per germline. The CDR3 runs 16 residues.

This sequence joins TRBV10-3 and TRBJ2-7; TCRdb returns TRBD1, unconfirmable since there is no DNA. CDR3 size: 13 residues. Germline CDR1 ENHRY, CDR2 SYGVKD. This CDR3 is CATGTEGTYEQYF.

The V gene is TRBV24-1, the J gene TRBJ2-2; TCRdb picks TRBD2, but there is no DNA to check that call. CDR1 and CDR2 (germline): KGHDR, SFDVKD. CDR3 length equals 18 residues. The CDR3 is CATSDVGTSGTNTGELFF.

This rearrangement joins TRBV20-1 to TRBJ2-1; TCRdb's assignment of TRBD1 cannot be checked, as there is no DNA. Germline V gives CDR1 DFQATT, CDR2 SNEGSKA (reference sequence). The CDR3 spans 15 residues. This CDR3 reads CSAVHRVVPYNEQFF.

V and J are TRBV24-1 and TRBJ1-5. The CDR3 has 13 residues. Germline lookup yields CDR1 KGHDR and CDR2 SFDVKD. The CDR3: CATSGNSNQPQHF.

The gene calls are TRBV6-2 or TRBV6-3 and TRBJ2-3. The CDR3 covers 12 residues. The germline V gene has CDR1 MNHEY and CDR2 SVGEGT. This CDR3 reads CASSKLADTQYF.

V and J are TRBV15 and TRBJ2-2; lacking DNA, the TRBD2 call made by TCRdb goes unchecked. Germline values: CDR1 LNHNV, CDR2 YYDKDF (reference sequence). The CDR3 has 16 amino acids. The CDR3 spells CATSREGLPNTGELFF.

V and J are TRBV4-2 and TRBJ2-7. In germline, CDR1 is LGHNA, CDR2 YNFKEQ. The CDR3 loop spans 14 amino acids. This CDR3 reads CASSQVGGDYEQYF.

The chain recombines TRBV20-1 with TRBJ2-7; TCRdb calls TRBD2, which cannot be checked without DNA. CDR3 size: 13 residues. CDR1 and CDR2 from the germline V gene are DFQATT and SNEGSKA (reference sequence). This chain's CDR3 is CSIEGGGSHEQYF.

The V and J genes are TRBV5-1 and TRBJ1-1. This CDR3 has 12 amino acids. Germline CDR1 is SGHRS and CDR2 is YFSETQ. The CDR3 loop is CASSKAETEAFF.

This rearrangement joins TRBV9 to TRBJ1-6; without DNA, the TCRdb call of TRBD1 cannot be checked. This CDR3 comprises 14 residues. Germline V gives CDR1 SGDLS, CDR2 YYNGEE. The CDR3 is CASSVVDSSSPLHF.

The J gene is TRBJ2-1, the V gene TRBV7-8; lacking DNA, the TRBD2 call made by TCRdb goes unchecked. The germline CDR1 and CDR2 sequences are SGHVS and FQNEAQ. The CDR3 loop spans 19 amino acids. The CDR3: CASSLPGASGGLSYNEQFF. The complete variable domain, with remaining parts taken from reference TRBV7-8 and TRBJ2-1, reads GAGVSQSPRYKVAKRGQDVALRCDPISGHVSLFWYQQALGQGPEFLTYFQNEAQLDKSGLPSDRFFAERPEGSVSTLKIQRTQQEDSAVYLCASSLPGASGGLSYNEQFFGPGTRLTVL.